One T cell receptor beta chain is described in this entry. Its antigen is unknown. The data derive from a study of PD-1 blockade in classical Hodgkin lymphoma. Whole-study findings and limits: Whatever underlies the repertoire differences (possibly disease activity or prior therapy) remains undefined. A significant rise in TCR diversity by C4D1 was seen for CD4+ but not CD8+ cells. Any patient who commenced nivolumab under 1 year after ASCT was excluded.

The CDR3 is made up of 15 amino acids. Trimming cost V 4 bases and J 3 bases; bases outside gene matches: 7. The germline V gene encodes CDR1 SGHNT and CDR2 YYREEE (reference sequence). Clones were read by immunoSEQ multiplex PCR, and TCRdb kept only the in-frame ones, dropping some. In the table there are tens of thousands of clones, 80% of which are singletons. The time point is: cycle 4 day 1 (C4D1), after 5 to 7 weeks of nivolumab. The patients all showed relapse after autologous stem cell transplantation, while their brentuximab vedotin exposure varied. The chain uses TRBV5-4 and TRBJ2-7; TRBD1 agrees at 10 bases. This specimen consisted of peripheral blood mononuclear cells (PBMCs), obtained before the fourth cycle of nivolumab. This TCR was sampled from a human donor with classical Hodgkin lymphoma. In nucleotides, the CDR3 is TGTGCCAGCAGCCACTCGTGGGACAGGGGCTACGAGCAGTACTTC. Translated: CASSHSWDRGYEQYF.